A selection of T cell receptor beta chains follows, all from one sample in a study of cytomegalovirus exposure and HLA in healthy donors. The protocol was immunoSEQ multiplex PCR, while the TCRdb copy is restricted to in-frame clones and leaves out a portion. This table holds just under 65,000 clones, about four fifths found once. The sequencing input was PBMCs. These receptors were taken from a woman aged 25 to 39 in good health and CMV-seronegative. CDR3s include the opening cysteine and the closing phenylalanine or tryptophan. D genes are given only for firm matches. Not every row has a clone size; where given, it reads once, few, many or a size class.

clone_size	d_call	v_call	j_call	cdr3_length	cdr3_aa	cdr3_nt
many	TRBD1	TRBV6-1	TRBJ1-4	15	CASRQDRILVEKLFF	TGTGCCAGCAGACAGGACAGGATCTTGGTAGAAAAACTGTTTTTT
few	-	TRBV7-2	TRBJ2-5	13	CASSRGQQETQYF	TGTGCCAGCAGCCGCGGACAGCAAGAGACCCAGTACTTC
-	-	TRBV6-6	TRBJ1-6	12	CASSYGVSPLHF	TGTGCCAGCAGTTACGGAGTTTCACCCCTCCACTTT
-	TRBD1	TRBV2	TRBJ2-1	15	CASSLGQGALNEQFF	TGTGCCAGCAGCCTAGGACAGGGAGCCCTCAATGAGCAGTTCTTC
once	TRBD1	TRBV6-1	TRBJ2-1	15	CASRAGTGVYGEQFF	TGTGCCAGCAGGGCCGGGACAGGGGTCTACGGTGAGCAGTTCTTC
-	TRBD1	TRBV9	TRBJ2-1	14	CASAKDRADNEQFF	TGTGCCAGCGCTAAAGACAGGGCTGACAATGAGCAGTTCTTC
-	-	TRBV10-3	TRBJ1-1	15	CAISGVGRMNTEAFF	TGTGCCATCAGTGGGGTGGGCAGGATGAACACTGAAGCTTTCTTT
-	TRBD1	TRBV6-1	TRBJ1-5	13	CASSGTGTQPQHF	TGTGCCAGCAGTGGGACAGGGACTCAGCCCCAGCATTTT
-	TRBD1	TRBV7-9	TRBJ1-6	16	CASSQGSGGYNSPLHF	TGTGCCAGCAGCCAAGGGTCAGGGGGCTATAATTCACCCCTCCACTTT
once	TRBD1	TRBV7-9	TRBJ1-1	15	CASNSLGQANTEAFF	TGTGCCAGCAACTCCCTCGGACAGGCGAACACTGAAGCTTTCTTT
-	-	TRBV14	TRBJ1-5	14	CASSQVAVAQPQHF	TGTGCCAGCAGCCAAGTCGCAGTTGCACAGCCCCAGCATTTT
-	-	TRBV21-1	TRBJ1-4	16	CASSNRQGPTNEKLFF	TGTGCCAGCAGCAACCGACAGGGGCCAACTAATGAAAAACTGTTTTTT
-	-	TRBV5-1	TRBJ1-2	14	CASSLDGTSYGYTF	TGCGCCAGCAGCTTGGACGGGACAAGCTATGGCTACACCTTC
few	-	TRBV6-5	TRBJ2-1	13	CASSDSSYNEQFF	TGTGCCAGCAGCGACTCATCCTACAATGAGCAGTTCTTC
once	TRBD1	TRBV7-9	TRBJ2-7	13	CASSNDRDREQYF	TGTGCCAGCAGTAACGACAGGGATCGCGAGCAGTACTTC